Many counts were recorded for the clone carrying this T cell receptor (beta chain). A single record per CDR3 protein comes from TCRdb applying MiXCR to the RT-PCR reads. The profile shows 550,000 to 750,000 distinct CDR3 sequences, 13% to 15% of them singletons. V was trimmed by 2 bases and J by 4 bases, leaving 11 bases between them. The CDR3 totals 14 residues. CDR1 is SGHRS and CDR2 is YFSETQ in the germline V gene. This TCR was recovered from a female donor in good health, serving as a healthy control. Sequenced: memory CD4+ T cells from blood. This chain joins TRBV5-1 and TRBJ2-3; D is unclear. Here the CDR3 reads CASSLAADPDTQYF. The CDR3 nucleotides are TGCGCCAGCAGCTTAGCTGCGGACCCAGATACGCAGTATTTT.